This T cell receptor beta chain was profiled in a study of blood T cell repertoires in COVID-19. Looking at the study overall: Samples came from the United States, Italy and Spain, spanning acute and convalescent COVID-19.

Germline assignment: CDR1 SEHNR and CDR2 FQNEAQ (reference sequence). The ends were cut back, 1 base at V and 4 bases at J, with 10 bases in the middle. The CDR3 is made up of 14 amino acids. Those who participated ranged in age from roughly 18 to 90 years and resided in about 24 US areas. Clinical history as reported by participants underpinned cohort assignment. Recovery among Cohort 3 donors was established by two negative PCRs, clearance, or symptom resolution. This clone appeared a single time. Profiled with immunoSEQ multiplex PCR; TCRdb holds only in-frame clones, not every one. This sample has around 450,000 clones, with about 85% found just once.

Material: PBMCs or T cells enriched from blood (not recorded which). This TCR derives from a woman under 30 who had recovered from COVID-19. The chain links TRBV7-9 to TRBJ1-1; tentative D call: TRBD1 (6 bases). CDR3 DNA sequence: TGTGCCAGCAGCTTAGTCAGGGGCAGCACTGAAGCTTTCTTT. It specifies CASSLVRGSTEAFF.